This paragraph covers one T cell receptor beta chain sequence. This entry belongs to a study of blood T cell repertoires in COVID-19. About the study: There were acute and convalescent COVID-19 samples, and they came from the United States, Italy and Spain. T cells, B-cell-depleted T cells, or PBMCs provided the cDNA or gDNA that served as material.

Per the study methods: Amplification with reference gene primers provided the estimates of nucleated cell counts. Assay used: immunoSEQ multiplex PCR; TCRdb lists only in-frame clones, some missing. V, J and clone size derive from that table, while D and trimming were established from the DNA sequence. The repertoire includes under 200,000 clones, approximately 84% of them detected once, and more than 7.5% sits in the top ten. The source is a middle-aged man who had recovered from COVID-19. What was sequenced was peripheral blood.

The CDR3 nucleotides are TGTGCCAGCAGCTTCCGGACAGGGGCGAGGTTCTTC. This gives the protein CASSFRTGARFF. The gene calls are TRBV7-2 and TRBJ2-1, with 9 bases that match TRBD1. Germline CDR1 is SGHTA and CDR2 is FQGNSA. The CDR3 covers 12 residues. V lost 3 bases, J lost 15 bases, and 6 bases stayed unmatched.